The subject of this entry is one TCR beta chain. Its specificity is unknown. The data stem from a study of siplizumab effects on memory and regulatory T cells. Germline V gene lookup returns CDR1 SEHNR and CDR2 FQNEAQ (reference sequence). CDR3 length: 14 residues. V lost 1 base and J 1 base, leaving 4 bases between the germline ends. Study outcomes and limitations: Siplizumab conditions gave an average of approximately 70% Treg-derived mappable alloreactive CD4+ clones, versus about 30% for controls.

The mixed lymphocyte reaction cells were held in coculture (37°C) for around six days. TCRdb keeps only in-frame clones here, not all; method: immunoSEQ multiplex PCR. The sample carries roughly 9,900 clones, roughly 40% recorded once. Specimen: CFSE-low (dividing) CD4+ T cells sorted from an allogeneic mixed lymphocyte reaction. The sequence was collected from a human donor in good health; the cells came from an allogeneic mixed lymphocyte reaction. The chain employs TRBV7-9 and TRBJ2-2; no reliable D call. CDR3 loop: CASSLELNTGELFF. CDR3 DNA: TGTGCCAGCAGCTTAGAACTGAACACCGGGGAGCTGTTTTTT.